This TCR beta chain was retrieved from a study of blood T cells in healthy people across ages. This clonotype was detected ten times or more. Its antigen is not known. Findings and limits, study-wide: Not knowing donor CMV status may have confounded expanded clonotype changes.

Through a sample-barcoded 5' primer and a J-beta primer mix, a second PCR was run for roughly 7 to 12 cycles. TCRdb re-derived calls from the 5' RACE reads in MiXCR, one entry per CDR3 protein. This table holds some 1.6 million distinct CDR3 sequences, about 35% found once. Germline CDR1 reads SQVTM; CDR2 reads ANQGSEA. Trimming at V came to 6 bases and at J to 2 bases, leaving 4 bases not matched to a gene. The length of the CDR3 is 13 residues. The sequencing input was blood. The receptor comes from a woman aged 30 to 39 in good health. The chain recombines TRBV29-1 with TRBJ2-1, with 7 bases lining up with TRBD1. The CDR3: CSVGQWAYNEQFF. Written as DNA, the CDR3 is TGCAGCGTGGGACAGTGGGCCTACAATGAGCAGTTCTTC.